Sequencing of this T cell receptor (beta chain) was carried out in a study of cytomegalovirus exposure and HLA in healthy donors. The wider study: Out of roughly 170 million T cells, an earlier analysis found 117 million unique TCR beta sequences in total. Study conclusions and caveats: CMV serostatus alone was available as immune exposure information. TCR beta sequences reportedly predicted the HLA-A and HLA-B alleles of most subjects accurately.

As concerns this clone: No antigen is known for it.

With 1 base removed from V and 2 bases from J, the gap between germline ends came to 13 bases. The length of the CDR3 is 16 residues. Germline values: CDR1 KGHSH, CDR2 LQKENI. The PCR was carried out with 60 Vbeta primers and 13 Jbeta primers. Repertoires were generated with immunoSEQ multiplex PCR, while TCRdb's copy carries only in-frame clones and drops some. The data show 100,000 to 150,000 clones, 65% to 75% seen once. The sequence came from a woman in her 50s in good health and CMV-seropositive. This sequence joins TRBV18 and TRBJ2-3, with D perhaps matching TRBD1 (6 bases). The material sequenced was PBMCs. The CDR3 is CASSPLQGVITDTQYF. In DNA, the CDR3 is TGTGCCAGCTCACCACTACAGGGTGTTATCACAGATACGCAGTATTTT.